This T cell receptor beta chain was found in a study of STAT5B mutations in CD4+ large granular lymphocyte leukemia. General study findings and limits: TRBV06-family usage was enriched in top patient clones (8/27) versus controls (2/35).

In this sample, this clone turned up a few times. The antigen is unknown. Original data processing: Productive clonotypes were detectable down to 2.59 x 10-5 frequency. Assay: immunoSEQ multiplex PCR; the TCRdb copy retains only in-frame clones and omits some. V, J and clone size were drawn from that table, and D and trimming were deduced from the DNA. The table lists 40,000 to 45,000 clones, roughly 84% of them singletons. Trimming took off 5 bases at V and 1 base at J, with 11 bases between the two ends. This CDR3 comprises 14 residues. In germline, CDR1 is LNHDA, CDR2 SQIVND (reference sequence). Sequencing was done on a sample of CD4+ T cells from blood buffy coats. The chain employs TRBV19 and TRBJ1-1; D not resolved. This clonotype was sampled from a human donor in good health. The CDR3 nucleotides read TGTGCCAGTAGTCCCACAGAAAGGAACACTGAAGCTTTCTTT. This codes for CASSPTERNTEAFF.